The clone carrying this T cell receptor beta chain is large within its sample. Its antigen is as yet unknown. This specimen comes from a study of precursors of human CD4 cytotoxic T cells. Four sorted CD4+ memory subsets, central memory, effector memory, IL-7R-high TEMRA and IL-7R-negative TEMRA, were UMI-sequenced. Findings and limits, study-wide: Expanded effector clonotypes made up more of IL-7Rhigh TEMRA clonotypes than TEM or TCM clonotypes.

Each CDR3 protein gets one entry after TCRdb re-called the reads with MiXCR. The profile covers 550 to 700 distinct CDR3 sequences, with roughly 15% appearing a single time and about an eighth taken by the ten largest. Germline V gene data show CDR1 as SNHLY and CDR2 as FYNNEI. Germline trimming cut 7 bases from V and 0 bases from J; bases unmatched to any gene: 1. CDR3 size: 14 residues. This TCR derives from a human donor in good health. Sequencing input: memory CD4+ T cells from blood (PBMCs). This sequence joins TRBV2 and TRBJ2-5; 11 bases line up with TRBD2. CDR3 residues: CASMGLADQETQYF. The CDR3 DNA is TGTGCCAGCATGGGACTAGCGGACCAAGAGACCCAGTACTTC.